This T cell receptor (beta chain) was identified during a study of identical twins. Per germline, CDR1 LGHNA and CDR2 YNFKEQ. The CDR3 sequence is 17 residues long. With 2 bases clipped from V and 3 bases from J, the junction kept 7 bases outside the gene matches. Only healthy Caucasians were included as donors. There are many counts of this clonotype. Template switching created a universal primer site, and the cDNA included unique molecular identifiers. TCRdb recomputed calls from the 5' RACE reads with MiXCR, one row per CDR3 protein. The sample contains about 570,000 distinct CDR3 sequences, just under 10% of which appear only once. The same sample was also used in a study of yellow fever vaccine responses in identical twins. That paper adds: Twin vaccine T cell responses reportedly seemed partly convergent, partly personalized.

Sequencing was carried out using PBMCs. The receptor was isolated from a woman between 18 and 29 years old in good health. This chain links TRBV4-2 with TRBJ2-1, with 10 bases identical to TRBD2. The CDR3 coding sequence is TGTGCCAGCAGCCAACTCCATGTAGCGGGGGGCTACAATGAGCAGTTCTTC. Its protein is CASSQLHVAGGYNEQFF.